A single T cell receptor (beta chain) is shown here with its context. Its antigen remains unknown. The data originate from a study of T cell responses to AZD1222 COVID-19 vaccine. Overall study findings and caveats: Sampling that yielded the repertoires occurred only after the peak T cell response. Elevations in Spike-specific TCR breadth and depth followed administration of two AZD1222 doses. Only a handful of AZD1222 recipients, several in all, had baseline seropositivity.

Method: immunoSEQ multiplex PCR; TCRdb's copy keeps in-frame clones and lacks some. Of approximately 100,000 clones listed, about 86% are singletons. Deletions cut 5 bases from V and 7 bases from J, with 17 bases between. The CDR3 covers 14 residues. Germline lookup yields CDR1 GTSNPN and CDR2 SVGIG (reference sequence). The receptor was derived from an adult in good health. The chain uses TRBV30 and TRBJ1-4; D possibly corresponds to TRBD1 (5 bases). The sequences come from peripheral blood, collected on day 0 of AZD1222 vaccination. In nucleotides, the CDR3 is TGTGCCTGGGCCGGGACCTCCCGGGCTGAAAAACTGTTTTTT. Translation gives CAWAGTSRAEKLFF.